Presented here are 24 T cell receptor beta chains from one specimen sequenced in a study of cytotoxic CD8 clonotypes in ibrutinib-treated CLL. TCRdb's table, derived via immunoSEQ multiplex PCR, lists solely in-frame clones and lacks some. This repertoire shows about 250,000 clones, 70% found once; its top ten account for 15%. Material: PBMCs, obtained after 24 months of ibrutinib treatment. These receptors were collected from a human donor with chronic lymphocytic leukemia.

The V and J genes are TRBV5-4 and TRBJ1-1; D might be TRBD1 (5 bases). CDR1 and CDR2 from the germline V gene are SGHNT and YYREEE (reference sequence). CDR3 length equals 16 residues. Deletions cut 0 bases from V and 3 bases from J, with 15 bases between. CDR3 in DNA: TGTGCCAGCAGCTTGGAAAGGGGTATTCGGCACACTGAAGCTTTCTTT. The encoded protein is CASSLERGIRHTEAFF.

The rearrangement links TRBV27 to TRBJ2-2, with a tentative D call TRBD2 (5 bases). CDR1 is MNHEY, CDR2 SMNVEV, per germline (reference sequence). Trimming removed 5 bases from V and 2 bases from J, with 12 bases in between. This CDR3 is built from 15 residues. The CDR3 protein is CASSKLSANTGELFF. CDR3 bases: TGTGCCAGCAGTAAACTTAGCGCAAACACCGGGGAGCTGTTTTTT.

Here the CDR3 DNA reads TGTGCCAGCAGTGCCCTGGGACAGGGGACCTACGAGCAGTACTTC. The encoded protein is CASSALGQGTYEQYF. The chain is built from TRBV28 and TRBJ2-7, with 10 bases identical to TRBD1. CDR1 is MDHEN, CDR2 SYDVKM, per germline. The CDR3 contains 15 residues. V shed 5 bases and J 2 bases; nucleotides not matched to a gene: 6.

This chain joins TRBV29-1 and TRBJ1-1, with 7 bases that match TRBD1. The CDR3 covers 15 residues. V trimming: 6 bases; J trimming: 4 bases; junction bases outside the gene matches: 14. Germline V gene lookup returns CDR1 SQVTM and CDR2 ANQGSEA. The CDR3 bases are TGCAGCGTGGCCGCACAGGGGTTGATTTTCACTGAAGCTTTCTTT. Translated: CSVAAQGLIFTEAFF. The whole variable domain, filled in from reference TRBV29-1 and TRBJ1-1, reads SAVISQKPSRDICQRGTSLTIQCQVDSQVTMMFWYRQQPGQSLTLIATANQGSEATYESGFVIDKFPISRPNLTFSTLTVSNMSPEDSSIYLCSVAAQGLIFTEAFFGQGTRLTVV.

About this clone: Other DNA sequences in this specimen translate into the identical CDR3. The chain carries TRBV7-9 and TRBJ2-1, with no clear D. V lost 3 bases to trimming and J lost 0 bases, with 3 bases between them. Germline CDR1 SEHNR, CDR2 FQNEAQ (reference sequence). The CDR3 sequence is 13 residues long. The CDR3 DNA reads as TGTGCCAGCAGCTTGAGCTCCTACAATGAGCAGTTCTTC. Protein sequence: CASSLSSYNEQFF.

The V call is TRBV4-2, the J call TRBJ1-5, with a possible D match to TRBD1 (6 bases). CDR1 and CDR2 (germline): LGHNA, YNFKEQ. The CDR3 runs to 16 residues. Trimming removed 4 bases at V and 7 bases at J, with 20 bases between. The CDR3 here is CASSPTGSATGQPQHF. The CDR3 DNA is TGTGCCAGCAGCCCTACAGGGTCTGCCACGGGGCAGCCCCAGCATTTT.

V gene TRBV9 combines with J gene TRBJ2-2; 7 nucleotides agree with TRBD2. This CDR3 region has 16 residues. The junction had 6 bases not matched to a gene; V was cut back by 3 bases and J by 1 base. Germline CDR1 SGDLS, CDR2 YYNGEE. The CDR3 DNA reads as TGTGCCAGCAGCGACGCTAGCGGACTGAACACCGGGGAGCTGTTTTTT. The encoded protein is CASSDASGLNTGELFF.

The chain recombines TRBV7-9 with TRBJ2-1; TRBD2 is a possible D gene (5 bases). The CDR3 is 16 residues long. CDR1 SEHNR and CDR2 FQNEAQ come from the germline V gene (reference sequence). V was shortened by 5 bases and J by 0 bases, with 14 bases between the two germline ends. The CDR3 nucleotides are TGTGCCAGCAGCACCCCTGAGCGGAGCTCCTACAATGAGCAGTTCTTC. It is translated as CASSTPERSSYNEQFF.

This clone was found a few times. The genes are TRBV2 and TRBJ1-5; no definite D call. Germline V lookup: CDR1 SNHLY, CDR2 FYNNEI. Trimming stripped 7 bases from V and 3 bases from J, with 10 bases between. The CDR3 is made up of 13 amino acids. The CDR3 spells CASKVSYNQPQHF. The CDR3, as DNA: TGTGCCAGCAAAGTCAGCTACAATCAGCCCCAGCATTTT.

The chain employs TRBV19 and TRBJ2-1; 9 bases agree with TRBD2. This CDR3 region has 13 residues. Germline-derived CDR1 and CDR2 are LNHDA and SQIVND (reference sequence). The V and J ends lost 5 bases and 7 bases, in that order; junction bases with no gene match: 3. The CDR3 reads CASSFAGGNEQFF. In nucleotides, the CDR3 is TGTGCCAGTAGTTTCGCGGGAGGGAATGAGCAGTTCTTC.

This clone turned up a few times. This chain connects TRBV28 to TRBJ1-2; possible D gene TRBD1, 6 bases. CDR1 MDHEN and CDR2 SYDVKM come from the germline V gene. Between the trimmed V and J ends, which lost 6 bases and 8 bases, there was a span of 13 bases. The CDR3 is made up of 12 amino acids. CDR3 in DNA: TGTGCCAGCAGCCCCCAGGGGTTCGGCTACACCTTC. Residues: CASSPQGFGYTF.

The CDR3 spells CASSPSPGGEKLFF. The CDR3 DNA reads TGTGCCAGCTCACCATCCCCGGGGGGTGAAAAACTGTTTTTT. V is TRBV18 and J is TRBJ1-4, with D tentatively TRBD1 (5 bases). The CDR3 covers 14 residues. CDR1 is KGHSH and CDR2 is LQKENI in the germline V gene. Between the trimmed V and J ends, which lost 2 bases and 7 bases, there was a span of 11 bases.

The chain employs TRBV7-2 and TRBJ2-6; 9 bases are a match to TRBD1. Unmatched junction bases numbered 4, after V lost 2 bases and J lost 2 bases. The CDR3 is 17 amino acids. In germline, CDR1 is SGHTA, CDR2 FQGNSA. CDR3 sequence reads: CASSLRTGDPGANVLTF. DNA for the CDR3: TGTGCCAGCAGCTTAAGGACAGGGGACCCTGGGGCCAACGTCCTGACTTTC. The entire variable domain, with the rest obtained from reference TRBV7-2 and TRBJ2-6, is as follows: GAGVSQSPSNKVTEKGKDVELRCDPISGHTALYWYRQSLGQGLEFLIYFQGNSAPDKSGLPSDRFSAERTGGSVSTLTIQRTQQEDSAVYLCASSLRTGDPGANVLTFGAGSRLTVL.

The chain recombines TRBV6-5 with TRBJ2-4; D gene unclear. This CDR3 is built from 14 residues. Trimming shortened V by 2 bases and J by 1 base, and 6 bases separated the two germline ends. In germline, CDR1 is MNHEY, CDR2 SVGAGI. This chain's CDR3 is CASSYGKAKNIQYF. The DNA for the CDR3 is TGTGCCAGCAGTTACGGGAAGGCCAAAAACATTCAGTACTTC.

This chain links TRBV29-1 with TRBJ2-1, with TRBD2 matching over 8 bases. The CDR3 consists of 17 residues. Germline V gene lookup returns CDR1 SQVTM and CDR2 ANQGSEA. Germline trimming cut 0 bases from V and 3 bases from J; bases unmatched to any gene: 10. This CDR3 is CSVEDPSGGIDYNEQFF. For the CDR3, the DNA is TGCAGCGTTGAAGACCCCAGCGGGGGTATAGACTACAATGAGCAGTTCTTC.

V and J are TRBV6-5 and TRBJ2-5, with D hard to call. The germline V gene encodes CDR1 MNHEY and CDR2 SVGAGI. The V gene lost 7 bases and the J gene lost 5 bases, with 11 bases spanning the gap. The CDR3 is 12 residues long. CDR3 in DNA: TGTGCCAGCACCCAGGTCTCGGAGACCCAGTACTTC. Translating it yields CASTQVSETQYF.

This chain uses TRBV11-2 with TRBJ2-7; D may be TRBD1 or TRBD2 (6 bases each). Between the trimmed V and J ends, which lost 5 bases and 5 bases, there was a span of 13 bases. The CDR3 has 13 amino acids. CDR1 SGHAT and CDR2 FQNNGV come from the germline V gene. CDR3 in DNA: TGTGCCAGCAGCGGGGGGCTAATCGACGAGCAGTACTTC. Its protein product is CASSGGLIDEQYF.

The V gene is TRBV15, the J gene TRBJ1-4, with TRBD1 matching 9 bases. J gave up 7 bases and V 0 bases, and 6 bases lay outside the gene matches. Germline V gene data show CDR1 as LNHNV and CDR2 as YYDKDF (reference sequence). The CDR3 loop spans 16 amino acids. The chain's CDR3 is CATSRDSGQGSEKLFF. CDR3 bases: TGTGCCACCAGCAGAGATTCGGGACAGGGTAGTGAAAAACTGTTTTTT.

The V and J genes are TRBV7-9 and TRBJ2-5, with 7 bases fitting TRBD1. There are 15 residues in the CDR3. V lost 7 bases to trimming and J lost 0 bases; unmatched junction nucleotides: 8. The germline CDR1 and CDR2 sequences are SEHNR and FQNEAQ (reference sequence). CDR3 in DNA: TGTGCCAGCATCCCCCGGGACAGTAACCAAGAGACCCAGTACTTC. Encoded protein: CASIPRDSNQETQYF. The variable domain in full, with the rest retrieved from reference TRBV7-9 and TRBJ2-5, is DTGVSQNPRHKITKRGQNVTFRCDPISEHNRLYWYRQTLGQGPEFLTYFQNEAQLEKSRLLSDRFSAERPKGSFSTLEIQRTEQGDSAMYLCASIPRDSNQETQYFGPGTRLLVL.

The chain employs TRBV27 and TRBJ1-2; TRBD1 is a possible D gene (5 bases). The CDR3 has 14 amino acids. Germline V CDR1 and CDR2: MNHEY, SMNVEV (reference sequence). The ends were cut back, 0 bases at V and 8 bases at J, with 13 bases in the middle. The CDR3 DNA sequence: TGTGCCAGCAGTTTATCGATGGGGGGAATAGGCTACACCTTC. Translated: CASSLSMGGIGYTF.

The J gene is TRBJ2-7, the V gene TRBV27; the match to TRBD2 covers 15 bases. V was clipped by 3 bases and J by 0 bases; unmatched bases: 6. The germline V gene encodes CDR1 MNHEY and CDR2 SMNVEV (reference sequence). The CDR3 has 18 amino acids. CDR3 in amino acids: CASSFQWTSGRASYEQYF. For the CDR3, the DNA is TGTGCCAGCAGTTTCCAATGGACTAGCGGGAGGGCCTCCTACGAGCAGTACTTC.

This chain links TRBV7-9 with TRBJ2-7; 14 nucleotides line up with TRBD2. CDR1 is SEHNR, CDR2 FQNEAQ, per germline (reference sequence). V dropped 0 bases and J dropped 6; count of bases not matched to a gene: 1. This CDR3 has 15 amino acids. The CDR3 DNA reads TGTGCCAGCAGCTTAGCCGGACTAGCGGGAGGCGAGCAGTACTTC. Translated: CASSLAGLAGGEQYF.

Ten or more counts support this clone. CDR3: CASTRLMVHGYTF. CDR3 bases: TGTGCCAGCACCCGACTGATGGTACATGGCTACACCTTC. The chain combines TRBV11-2 with TRBJ1-2; no clear D. The V end lost 7 bases, the J end lost 6 bases, and 15 bases lay between the germline ends. The CDR3 has 13 residues. The germline gives CDR1 SGHAT, CDR2 FQNNGV.

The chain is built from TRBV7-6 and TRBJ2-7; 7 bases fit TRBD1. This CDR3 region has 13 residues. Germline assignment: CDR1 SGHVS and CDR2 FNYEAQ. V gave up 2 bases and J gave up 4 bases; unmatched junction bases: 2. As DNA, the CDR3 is TGTGCCAGCAGCTTAAGCAGGGGGTACGAGCAGTACTTC. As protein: CASSLSRGYEQYF.